This entry lists 23 T cell receptor beta chains sequenced from one sample in a study of spatial heterogeneity in lung cancer. Time point denoted: sample taken at primary tumor resection. Without sorting, whole RNA was sequenced from tumor, nontumor lung or frozen PBMC. MiXCR, applied by TCRdb to the 5' RACE reads, yields one record per CDR3 protein. Found here are 23,000 or so distinct CDR3 sequences, less than 5.5% of them singletons; the top ten hold roughly 5.2%. Source: PBMCs, taken at surgery. The receptors originated from a male donor with early-stage non-small cell lung cancer.

This clonotype was seen repeatedly, ten times or more. The chain is built from TRBV7-2 and TRBJ1-1; tentative D call: TRBD1 (5 bases). Germline V lookup: CDR1 SGHTA, CDR2 FQGNSA. This CDR3 is 15 amino acids long. The V and J ends lost 1 base and 1 base respectively, with 10 bases between them. CDR3 amino acids: CASSLGEGWNTEAFF. In DNA, the CDR3 is TGTGCCAGCAGCTTAGGAGAGGGGTGGAACACTGAAGCTTTCTTT.

This clonotype was seen ten or more times. This chain links TRBV7-2 with TRBJ2-1; D could derive from TRBD1 or TRBD2 (5 bases each). V was cut by 1 base and J by 7 bases, with 14 bases left in between. This CDR3 spans 15 amino acids. Germline assignment: CDR1 SGHTA and CDR2 FQGNSA. The CDR3 coding sequence is TGTGCCAGCAGCTTAGGTCCGGGGACGGCAAATGAGCAGTTCTTC. Translating it yields CASSLGPGTANEQFF.

This clonotype was seen at least ten times. The J gene is TRBJ1-5, the V gene TRBV30, with a weak D call TRBD1 (5 bases). Germline V lookup: CDR1 GTSNPN, CDR2 SVGIG (reference sequence). The CDR3 loop spans 14 amino acids. Trimming took 3 bases from V and 6 from J, leaving 15 bases between them. In DNA, the CDR3 is TGTGCCTGGAGCCCAGGGACGGGATTTCAGCCCCAGCATTTT. It codes for CAWSPGTGFQPQHF.

There are many counts of this clonotype. This chain joins TRBV14 and TRBJ2-3, with TRBD2 as a possible D gene (5 bases). CDR1 is SGHDN and CDR2 is FVKESK in the germline V gene. Trimming stripped 1 base from V and 2 bases from J, with 10 bases between. This CDR3 is 15 amino acids long. CDR3 in amino acids: CASSQGADNTDTQYF. As DNA, the CDR3 is TGTGCCAGCAGCCAAGGAGCGGATAACACAGATACGCAGTATTTT.

This clonotype was recorded many times. V and J are TRBV7-2 and TRBJ1-6; TRBD1 might be the D (6 bases). Germline V gene sequence: CDR1 SGHTA, CDR2 FQGNSA. Between the trimmed V and J ends, which lost 4 bases and 5 bases, there was a span of 12 bases. This CDR3 is 15 amino acids long. This chain's CDR3 is CASSSYRAHNSPLHF. CDR3 DNA: TGTGCCAGCAGCTCTTACAGGGCACATAATTCACCCCTCCACTTT.

This clonotype was observed many times. The chain couples TRBV5-1 to TRBJ2-6; tentatively, D is TRBD1 (6 bases). This CDR3 is 18 amino acids long. V lost 5 bases and J lost 0, with 18 bases in between. CDR1 is SGHRS, CDR2 YFSETQ, per germline. The CDR3 reads CASRPWTDYSSGANVLTF. The CDR3 DNA follows: TGCGCCAGCAGACCCTGGACAGACTACTCCTCTGGGGCCAACGTCCTGACTTTC.

This clonotype was detected many times. V is TRBV5-1 and J is TRBJ2-7; D possibly corresponds to TRBD1 (6 bases). CDR1 is SGHRS and CDR2 is YFSETQ in the germline V gene. V lost 5 bases to trimming and J lost 4 bases, with 16 bases between them. CDR3 length equals 14 residues. The CDR3, as DNA: TGCGCCAGCAGACCTACACAGGGACCTTACGAGCAGTACTTC. The encoded protein is CASRPTQGPYEQYF.

In this sample, this clonotype turned up many times. The V call is TRBV27, the J call TRBJ2-3; no clear D gene. V dropped 3 bases and J dropped 2 bases, with 9 bases sitting between them. The CDR3 is 14 residues long. Per germline, CDR1 MNHEY and CDR2 SMNVEV (reference sequence). DNA for the CDR3: TGTGCCAGCAGTTTTGGGCCTCACACAGATACGCAGTATTTT. Amino acid sequence: CASSFGPHTDTQYF.

This clonotype showed up many times. The rearrangement links TRBV6-5 to TRBJ2-7, with 9 bases matching TRBD1. This CDR3 has 14 amino acids. V was clipped by 2 bases and J by 4 bases; unmatched bases: 3. Germline loops: CDR1 MNHEY, CDR2 SVGAGI. The CDR3, as DNA: TGTGCCAGCAGTTACGACAGGGGGTCTTACGAGCAGTACTTC. Its protein is CASSYDRGSYEQYF.

There are many counts of this clonotype. J is TRBJ1-3 and V is TRBV7-2; unclear D gene. V was pared by 5 bases and J by 4 bases, with 6 bases between. CDR3 size: 12 residues. Germline assignment: CDR1 SGHTA and CDR2 FQGNSA. DNA for the CDR3: TGTGCCAGCAGCACCCAAGGAAACACCATATATTTT. This codes for CASSTQGNTIYF. The variable domain in full, with the rest retrieved from reference TRBV7-2 and TRBJ1-3, is GAGVSQSPSNKVTEKGKDVELRCDPISGHTALYWYRQSLGQGLEFLIYFQGNSAPDKSGLPSDRFSAERTGGSVSTLTIQRTQQEDSAVYLCASSTQGNTIYFGEGSWLTVV.

The sample holds many counts of this clonotype. The J gene is TRBJ2-7, the V gene TRBV7-2; no clear D. Per the germline V gene, CDR1 is SGHTA and CDR2 is FQGNSA. The CDR3 consists of 12 residues. V was pared by 2 bases and J by 3 bases, with 5 bases between. DNA for the CDR3: TGTGCCAGCAGCTTATTTGGCTACGAGCAGTACTTC. Encoded protein: CASSLFGYEQYF.

This clonotype is medium-sized by share. The gene calls are TRBV7-2 and TRBJ2-1, with 10 bases fitting TRBD2. V dropped 5 bases and J dropped 9; count of bases not matched to a gene: 7. In germline, CDR1 is SGHTA, CDR2 FQGNSA. The CDR3 loop spans 14 amino acids. CDR3 residues: CASSQLAGKVEQFF. The DNA of the CDR3 is TGTGCCAGCAGCCAACTAGCGGGGAAGGTTGAGCAGTTCTTC.

This clonotype was recorded at least ten times. The genes are TRBV9 and TRBJ1-3; D not resolved. In germline, CDR1 is SGDLS, CDR2 YYNGEE. V dropped 0 bases and J dropped 4 bases, with 11 bases sitting between them. The CDR3 is made up of 15 amino acids. The chain's CDR3 is CASSVDATTGNTIYF. The CDR3 coding sequence is TGTGCCAGCAGCGTAGACGCGACCACAGGAAACACCATATATTTT.

This clonotype is classed as medium-sized. The CDR3 DNA reads as TGTGCCAGCAGACGTCTTTTGGGGTCCGCGGAGACCCAGTACTTC. Protein sequence: CASRRLLGSAETQYF. The rearrangement uses TRBV28 and TRBJ2-5; D is uncertain. The CDR3 extends over 15 amino acids. V lost 6 bases, J lost 5 bases, and 19 bases lay in between. Germline CDR1 MDHEN, CDR2 SYDVKM.

This clonotype was recorded many times. This rearrangement joins TRBV7-2 to TRBJ2-7; 10 bases match TRBD1. CDR3 length: 15 residues. The V gene's germline CDR1 is SGHTA and CDR2 FQGNSA. Trimming at V came to 5 bases and at J to 3 bases, leaving 7 bases not matched to a gene. CDR3 residues: CASSPRTGGNYEQYF. The CDR3 DNA is TGTGCCAGCAGCCCCCGGACAGGGGGGAACTACGAGCAGTACTTC.

This clonotype has only one observation. A much larger clonotype is one base distant, so this may be a read error. The chain combines TRBV19 with TRBJ1-2, with unresolved D. CDR3 size: 14 residues. Germline V gene lookup returns CDR1 LNHDA and CDR2 SQIVND (reference sequence). V lost 7 bases to trimming and J lost 10 bases, with 22 bases between them. The CDR3, as DNA: TGTGCCAGTAACCGGCCCGGGGAGAGGAATGCCTACACCTTC. Amino acids: CASNRPGERNAYTF. The full variable domain, rest sourced from reference TRBV19 and TRBJ1-2, is DGGITQSPKYLFRKEGQNVTLSCEQNLNHDAMYWYRQDPGQGLRLIYYSQIVNDFQKGDIAEGYSVSREKKESFPLTVTSAQKNPTAFYLCASNRPGERNAYTFGSGTRLTVV.

The sample holds many counts of this clonotype. The rearrangement uses TRBV5-1 and TRBJ2-2, with D maybe TRBD2 (6 bases). CDR1 and CDR2 from the germline V gene are SGHRS and YFSETQ. The V end was cut by 6 bases, the J end by 3 bases, with 18 bases between. This CDR3 is built from 16 residues. DNA for the CDR3: TGCGCCAGCAAACGAATCAGCGGGCCCTACACCGGGGAGCTGTTTTTT. Protein sequence: CASKRISGPYTGELFF.

At least ten counts were recorded for this clonotype. This chain connects TRBV7-2 to TRBJ1-2; D is unclear. Germline V gene lookup returns CDR1 SGHTA and CDR2 FQGNSA. CDR3 length: 15 residues. V gave up 2 bases and J gave up 0 bases, with 10 bases separating them. The CDR3 region is CASSLNPVPNYGYTF. The CDR3 DNA reads TGTGCCAGCAGCTTAAATCCAGTCCCTAACTATGGCTACACCTTC.

This clonotype occurred many times. The chain carries TRBV14 and TRBJ1-6, with 7 bases fitting TRBD1. With V trimmed by 4 bases and J by 6 bases, 6 bases remained unmatched. In germline, CDR1 is SGHDN, CDR2 FVKESK. This CDR3 has 15 amino acids. DNA of the CDR3: TGTGCCAGCAGCCGAACCGGGACAGCTAATTCACCCCTCCACTTT. Translated, it gives CASSRTGTANSPLHF.

This clonotype was observed a handful of times. The V call is TRBV12-5, the J call TRBJ2-2; no firm D call. The germline V gene has CDR1 LGHNT and CDR2 FRNRAP. The CDR3 length is 15 residues. V was pared by 0 bases and J by 6 bases, with 11 bases between. The DNA for the CDR3 is TGTGCTAGTGGTTTGGTCACCGTCGGTTCCGGGGAGCTGTTTTTT. It yields the protein CASGLVTVGSGELFF.

A few counts support this clonotype. A much larger clonotype is one base distant, so this may be a read error. The rearrangement joins TRBV28 to TRBJ1-2; D gene ambiguous. This CDR3 is built from 14 residues. Germline-derived CDR1 and CDR2 are MDHEN and SYDVKM. CDR3 residues: CVSSSSPGPEGYTF. CDR3 in DNA: TGTGTCAGCAGTAGCTCACCCGGACCAGAGGGCTACACCTTC.

The table lists this clonotype with many counts. The genes are TRBV5-1 and TRBJ2-5; D remains ambiguous. Looked up from germline, CDR1 is SGHRS and CDR2 is YFSETQ. This CDR3 has 11 amino acids. V lost 2 bases and J lost 1, with 0 bases in between. CDR3 sequence: CASSFQETQYF. The CDR3 DNA reads TGCGCCAGCAGCTTCCAAGAGACCCAGTACTTC.

Relative to its sample, this clonotype is medium-sized (0.01 to 0.1%). This chain links TRBV7-6 with TRBJ1-3, with 7 positions matching TRBD1. The CDR3 loop spans 16 amino acids. Germline assignment: CDR1 SGHVS and CDR2 FNYEAQ. J was trimmed by 8 bases and V by 4 bases; bases with no gene match: 14. CDR3 bases: TGTGCCAGCAGCTCTACCTTCGGACAGGCGACGGACACCATATATTTT. Translation gives CASSSTFGQATDTIYF.